This entry lists 30 T cell receptor beta chains sequenced from one sample in a study of technical replicates of blood from a few donors. Sequencing was performed with immunoSEQ multiplex PCR; in TCRdb, only in-frame clones are kept and a portion is missing. The data hold roughly 80,000 clones, with 96% observed a single time. Input material: T cells isolated from PBMCs. Every receptor here comes from a human donor in good health.

The chain joins TRBV5-4 to TRBJ2-3; D is possibly TRBD2 (6 bases). This CDR3 comprises 15 residues. The ends were cut back, 0 bases at V and 2 bases at J, with 10 bases in the middle. The germline CDR1 and CDR2 sequences are SGHNT and YYREEE (reference sequence). The CDR3 bases are TGTGCCAGCAGCTTGGACGGGAGTTCCACAGATACGCAGTATTTT. Residues: CASSLDGSSTDTQYF.

In DNA, the CDR3 is TGTGCCATCCAGAGAGGGGCAGGGGGCTCCTACAATGAGCAGTTCTTC. Translating gives CAIQRGAGGSYNEQFF. The chain couples TRBV10-3 to TRBJ2-1; 7 nucleotides agree with TRBD1. The germline CDR1 and CDR2 sequences are ENHRY and SYGVKD. Trimming cost V 8 bases and J 0 bases; bases outside gene matches: 10. CDR3 length equals 16 residues.

The J gene is TRBJ2-1, the V gene TRBV7-2; D is perhaps TRBD1 (6 bases). CDR3 length equals 11 residues. Germline CDR1 reads SGHTA; CDR2 reads FQGNSA. V was shortened by 9 bases and J by 8 bases, with 11 bases between the two germline ends. The CDR3 nucleotides read TGTGCCAGTACCAGGGGCGATGAGCAGTTCTTC. Translation: CASTRGDEQFF.

The rearrangement uses TRBV15 and TRBJ2-3; 7 nucleotides agree with TRBD1. The CDR3 is 15 amino acids. V shed 9 bases, J shed 6 bases, and the junction held 15 bases outside the gene matches. CDR1 LNHNV and CDR2 YYDKDF come from the germline V gene (reference sequence). DNA of the CDR3: TGTGCCACAAAGTCTGACAGGGTGGCTAGCGATACGCAGTATTTT. The encoded protein is CATKSDRVASDTQYF.

In DNA, the CDR3 is TGTGCCAGCAGTGCTACAAGGACAGGGACAAGCTCTGGGGCCAACGTCCTGACTTTC. This encodes CASSATRTGTSSGANVLTF. The chain joins TRBV2 to TRBJ2-6; TRBD1 aligns across 8 bases. With 4 bases clipped from V and 0 bases from J, the junction kept 11 bases outside the gene matches. Germline V gene lookup returns CDR1 SNHLY and CDR2 FYNNEI. The length of the CDR3 is 19 residues.

This chain joins TRBV19 and TRBJ2-2, with 7 nucleotides matching TRBD2. Germline CDR1 LNHDA, CDR2 SQIVND (reference sequence). There are 15 residues in the CDR3. V lost 3 bases, J lost 7 bases, and 8 bases stayed unmatched. This chain's CDR3 is CASSILGGRSGELFF. DNA of the CDR3: TGTGCCAGTAGTATTTTGGGAGGGCGTAGCGGGGAGCTGTTTTTT. Full variable domain (missing parts from reference TRBV19 and TRBJ2-2): DGGITQSPKYLFRKEGQNVTLSCEQNLNHDAMYWYRQDPGQGLRLIYYSQIVNDFQKGDIAEGYSVSREKKESFPLTVTSAQKNPTAFYLCASSILGGRSGELFFGEGSRLTVL.

CDR3 coding DNA: TGTGCCGTCACAGGGGTAGAGCAGTACTTC. Its translation: CAVTGVEQYF. The chain joins TRBV2 to TRBJ2-7; TRBD1 matches 7 bases. J was trimmed by 7 bases and V by 11 bases; bases with no gene match: 5. This CDR3 spans 10 amino acids. The germline gives CDR1 SNHLY, CDR2 FYNNEI.

The V call is TRBV6-1, the J call TRBJ2-5; TRBD1 matches at 7 bases. With V trimmed by 4 bases and J by 2 bases, 7 bases remained unmatched. In germline, CDR1 is MNHNS, CDR2 SASEGT. CDR3 length: 15 amino acids. CDR3 nucleotide sequence: TGTGCCAGCAGTGGGGGCCGGGACAGACAAGAGACCCAGTACTTC. Amino acids: CASSGGRDRQETQYF.

The gene calls are TRBV28 and TRBJ2-2, with 7 bases identical to TRBD1. Losses at the gene ends were 3 bases for V and 3 bases for J; bases not matched to a gene: 4. The germline V gene encodes CDR1 MDHEN and CDR2 SYDVKM. The length of the CDR3 is 15 residues. CDR3 region: CASSLGTADTGELFF. CDR3 DNA sequence: TGTGCCAGCAGTTTGGGGACAGCCGACACCGGGGAGCTGTTTTTT.

In this sample, this clone turned up once. This chain links TRBV5-1 with TRBJ2-7; 7 bases agree with TRBD2. The CDR3 consists of 18 residues. CDR1 SGHRS and CDR2 YFSETQ come from the germline V gene. V was clipped by 5 bases and J by 2 bases; unmatched bases: 19. The CDR3 is CASSLGGGAGERPYEQYF. CDR3 in DNA: TGCGCCAGCAGTCTTGGTGGTGGGGCGGGAGAGCGCCCCTACGAGCAGTACTTC.

The rearrangement joins TRBV7-2 to TRBJ2-7, with 8 bases fitting TRBD1. The CDR3 length is 15 residues. CDR1 SGHTA and CDR2 FQGNSA come from the germline V gene. V shed 5 bases, J shed 1 base, and the junction held 7 bases outside the gene matches. The CDR3 loop reads CASSLFDRGSYEQYF. The CDR3 DNA follows: TGTGCCAGCAGCCTATTCGACAGGGGTTCCTACGAGCAGTACTTC.

V is TRBV6-1 and J is TRBJ1-4, with 7 nucleotides matching TRBD1. The CDR3 spans 15 residues. Trimming removed 8 bases from V and 9 bases from J; junction bases left unmatched: 15. CDR1 and CDR2 (germline): MNHNS, SASEGT. The CDR3 DNA reads as TGTGCCAGCCAGCTTCTAGCGGGACAGATTAAAAAACTGTTTTTT. This sequence encodes CASQLLAGQIKKLFF.

The V gene is TRBV6-1, the J gene TRBJ1-1; 9 bases align to TRBD1. Germline V CDR1 and CDR2: MNHNS, SASEGT. The ends lost 4 bases at V and 10 bases at J; junction bases unmatched: 10. The CDR3 loop spans 14 amino acids. The CDR3 bases are TGTGCCAGCAGTGGACCGGGACAGGGAGCGGGAGCTTTCTTT. Translating it yields CASSGPGQGAGAFF.

The chain combines TRBV28 with TRBJ2-7; the match to TRBD2 covers 13 bases. There are 17 residues in the CDR3. CDR1 and CDR2 from the germline V gene are MDHEN and SYDVKM. V lost 2 bases to trimming and J lost 5 bases; unmatched junction nucleotides: 9. In nucleotides, the CDR3 is TGTGCCAGCAGTTTAACTAGCGGGAGGGCCAGATTGAACGAGCAGTACTTC. It codes for CASSLTSGRARLNEQYF. Complete variable domain (other parts from reference TRBV28 and TRBJ2-7): DVKVTQSSRYLVKRTGEKVFLECVQDMDHENMFWYRQDPGLGLRLIYFSYDVKMKEKGDIPEGYSVSREKKERFSLILESASTNQTSMYLCASSLTSGRARLNEQYFGPGTRLTVT.

This clone was observed a single time. This chain joins TRBV9 and TRBJ2-6, with D maybe TRBD2 (6 bases). Trimming stripped 4 bases from V and 0 bases from J, with 20 bases between. Germline V CDR1 and CDR2: SGDLS, YYNGEE. The CDR3 runs 19 residues. Written as DNA, the CDR3 is TGTGCCAGCAGCTCCCGCCCAACGGGGGAGTACTCTGGGGCCAACGTCCTGACTTTC. This translates into CASSSRPTGEYSGANVLTF.

V is TRBV5-4 and J is TRBJ1-5; the match to TRBD1 covers 8 bases. Germline V lookup: CDR1 SGHNT, CDR2 YYREEE (reference sequence). The CDR3 covers 14 residues. Trimming cost V 3 bases and J 6 bases; bases outside gene matches: 5. CDR3 coding DNA: TGTGCCAGCAGCTCCGGGACAGGAGTTCAGCCCCAGCATTTT. This encodes CASSSGTGVQPQHF.

The chain joins TRBV27 to TRBJ1-1; 8 bases agree with TRBD1. Trimming at V came to 2 bases and at J to 1 base, leaving 3 bases not matched to a gene. CDR1 and CDR2 (germline): MNHEY, SMNVEV (reference sequence). The CDR3 length is 15 residues. The CDR3: CASSLGDRPNTEAFF. CDR3 DNA sequence: TGTGCCAGCAGTTTAGGGGACAGGCCGAACACTGAAGCTTTCTTT.

The V call is TRBV27, the J call TRBJ2-3; 12 bases match TRBD2. Unmatched junction bases numbered 5, after V lost 5 bases and J lost 2 bases. Germline loops: CDR1 MNHEY, CDR2 SMNVEV (reference sequence). The CDR3 spans 16 residues. Here the CDR3 DNA reads TGTGCCAGCAGTCCTAGACTAGCGGGGGCCACAGATACGCAGTATTTT. Residues: CASSPRLAGATDTQYF.

This clone appeared once. The CDR3 sequence: CASSEEVSEQFF. Here the CDR3 DNA reads TGTGCCAGCAGCGAGGAAGTGAGCGAGCAGTTCTTC. The chain employs TRBV7-2 and TRBJ2-1, with D uncertain. V lost 5 bases and J 10 bases, leaving 12 bases between the germline ends. The CDR3 has 12 amino acids. Per the germline V gene, CDR1 is SGHTA and CDR2 is FQGNSA.

The chain couples TRBV4-1 to TRBJ2-1; 11 positions match TRBD2. This CDR3 is 15 amino acids long. The germline gives CDR1 MGHRA, CDR2 YSYEKL. The J segment lost 9 bases and the V segment lost 0 bases, leaving 4 bases of the junction unmatched. The CDR3 DNA reads as TGCGCCAGCAGCCAAGATACTAGCGGGAGAGGTGAGCAGTTCTTC. Residues: CASSQDTSGRGEQFF.

The chain employs TRBV6-5 and TRBJ2-3; 12 bases match TRBD2. CDR1 and CDR2 from the germline V gene are MNHEY and SVGAGI. This CDR3 spans 16 amino acids. V dropped 4 bases and J dropped 5; count of bases not matched to a gene: 7. The CDR3 DNA is TGTGCCAGCAGTTGGGTACTAGCGGGAGGCATAGATACGCAGTATTTT. As protein: CASSWVLAGGIDTQYF.

A remark on this clone: The sample has other DNA sequences that encode this CDR3 too. The V call is TRBV10-3, the J call TRBJ2-7, with 13 bases matching TRBD2. Per the germline V gene, CDR1 is ENHRY and CDR2 is SYGVKD. This CDR3 has 15 residues. With 0 bases clipped from V and 7 bases from J, the junction kept 3 bases outside the gene matches. The DNA for the CDR3 is TGTGCCATCAGTGAGTCAGGACTAGCGGGAGAAGAGCAGTACTTC. Translating it yields CAISESGLAGEEQYF.

V usage is TRBV9 and J usage is TRBJ2-7; D possibly corresponds to TRBD2 (7 bases). CDR3 length: 15 amino acids. Germline CDR1 SGDLS, CDR2 YYNGEE. V was cut by 3 bases and J by 2 bases, with 15 bases left in between. The CDR3, as DNA: TGTGCCAGCAGCGAGGGGGGGTTGGGAGCCTACGAGCAGTACTTC. This encodes CASSEGGLGAYEQYF.

The rearrangement uses TRBV11-3 and TRBJ2-2; 8 bases fit TRBD2. The V gene's germline CDR1 is SGHNT and CDR2 YENEEA. There are 13 residues in the CDR3. J lost 4 bases, V lost 9 bases, and 4 bases had no gene match. In DNA, the CDR3 is TGTGCCAGGTATCGGGAGGGCACCGGGGAGCTGTTTTTT. Its protein is CARYREGTGELFF.

The chain joins TRBV2 to TRBJ2-7, with 11 positions matching TRBD1. The ends lost 0 bases at V and 2 bases at J; junction bases unmatched: 3. Germline CDR1 is SNHLY and CDR2 is FYNNEI. The CDR3 runs 16 residues. The CDR3 coding sequence is TGTGCCAGCAGTGAAGCAGGGACAGGGGGAACCTACGAGCAGTACTTC. It encodes CASSEAGTGGTYEQYF. Together with reference TRBV2 and TRBJ2-7, the CDR3 gives the full variable domain: EPEVTQTPSHQVTQMGQEVILRCVPISNHLYFYWYRQILGQKVEFLVSFYNNEISEKSEIFDDQFSVERPDGSNFTLKIRSTKLEDSAMYFCASSEAGTGGTYEQYFGPGTRLTVT.

The chain combines TRBV7-6 with TRBJ2-7; TRBD2 agrees at 10 bases. Per germline, CDR1 SGHVS and CDR2 FNYEAQ. After removal of 5 bases from V and 5 bases from J, the junction contained 12 bases not matched to a gene. The CDR3 totals 16 residues. CDR3 sequence (DNA): TGTGCCAGCAGCCCGAGACAGGGACTAGCGAGCAACGAGCAGTACTTC. As protein: CASSPRQGLASNEQYF.

The chain is built from TRBV19 and TRBJ1-5; the match to TRBD1 covers 7 bases. The germline V gene has CDR1 LNHDA and CDR2 SQIVND (reference sequence). The CDR3 totals 17 residues. The V and J ends lost 4 bases and 2 bases, in that order; junction bases with no gene match: 11. The CDR3 DNA is TGTGCCAGTAGTAAACGTATAACAGGGGCTGGCAATCAGCCCCAGCATTTT. As protein: CASSKRITGAGNQPQHF.

The chain employs TRBV11-3 and TRBJ1-1; D is unclear. Germline lookup yields CDR1 SGHNT and CDR2 YENEEA. The CDR3 loop spans 19 amino acids. V shed 1 base and J shed 1 base, with 22 bases lying between them. CDR3 bases: TGTGCCAGCAGCTTAGTTCCTTATCCTTGGGCAGTGCAGAACACTGAAGCTTTCTTT. Its protein is CASSLVPYPWAVQNTEAFF.

The CDR3 DNA reads as TGTGCCAGCAGTGAATTGGCCACAGATACGCAGTATTTT. Translated, it gives CASSELATDTQYF. The chain is built from TRBV25-1 and TRBJ2-3, with D uncertain. V shed 1 base and J shed 2 bases, with 4 bases lying between them. Germline V gene data show CDR1 as MGHDK and CDR2 as SYGVNS. CDR3 length equals 13 residues.

V gene TRBV10-3 combines with J gene TRBJ2-2; the match to TRBD2 covers 10 bases. Germline CDR1 ENHRY, CDR2 SYGVKD. The junction had 7 bases not matched to a gene; V was cut back by 10 bases and J by 5 bases. CDR3 length: 14 amino acids. The CDR3 DNA reads TGTGCCACGTACGGGACTAGCGAAACCGGGGAGCTGTTTTTT. Translating it yields CATYGTSETGELFF.